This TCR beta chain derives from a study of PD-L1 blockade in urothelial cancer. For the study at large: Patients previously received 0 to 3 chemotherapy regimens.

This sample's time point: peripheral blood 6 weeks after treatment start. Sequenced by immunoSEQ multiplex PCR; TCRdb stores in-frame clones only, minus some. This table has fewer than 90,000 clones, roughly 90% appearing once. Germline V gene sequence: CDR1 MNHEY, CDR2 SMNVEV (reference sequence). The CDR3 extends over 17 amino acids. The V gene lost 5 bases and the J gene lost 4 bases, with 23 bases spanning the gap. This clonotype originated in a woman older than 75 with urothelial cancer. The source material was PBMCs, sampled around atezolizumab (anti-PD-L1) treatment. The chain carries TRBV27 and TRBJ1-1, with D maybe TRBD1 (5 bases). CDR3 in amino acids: CASSPQTVSLIGTEAFF. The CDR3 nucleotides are TGTGCCAGCAGTCCACAGACAGTTTCCCTTATCGGCACTGAAGCTTTCTTT.